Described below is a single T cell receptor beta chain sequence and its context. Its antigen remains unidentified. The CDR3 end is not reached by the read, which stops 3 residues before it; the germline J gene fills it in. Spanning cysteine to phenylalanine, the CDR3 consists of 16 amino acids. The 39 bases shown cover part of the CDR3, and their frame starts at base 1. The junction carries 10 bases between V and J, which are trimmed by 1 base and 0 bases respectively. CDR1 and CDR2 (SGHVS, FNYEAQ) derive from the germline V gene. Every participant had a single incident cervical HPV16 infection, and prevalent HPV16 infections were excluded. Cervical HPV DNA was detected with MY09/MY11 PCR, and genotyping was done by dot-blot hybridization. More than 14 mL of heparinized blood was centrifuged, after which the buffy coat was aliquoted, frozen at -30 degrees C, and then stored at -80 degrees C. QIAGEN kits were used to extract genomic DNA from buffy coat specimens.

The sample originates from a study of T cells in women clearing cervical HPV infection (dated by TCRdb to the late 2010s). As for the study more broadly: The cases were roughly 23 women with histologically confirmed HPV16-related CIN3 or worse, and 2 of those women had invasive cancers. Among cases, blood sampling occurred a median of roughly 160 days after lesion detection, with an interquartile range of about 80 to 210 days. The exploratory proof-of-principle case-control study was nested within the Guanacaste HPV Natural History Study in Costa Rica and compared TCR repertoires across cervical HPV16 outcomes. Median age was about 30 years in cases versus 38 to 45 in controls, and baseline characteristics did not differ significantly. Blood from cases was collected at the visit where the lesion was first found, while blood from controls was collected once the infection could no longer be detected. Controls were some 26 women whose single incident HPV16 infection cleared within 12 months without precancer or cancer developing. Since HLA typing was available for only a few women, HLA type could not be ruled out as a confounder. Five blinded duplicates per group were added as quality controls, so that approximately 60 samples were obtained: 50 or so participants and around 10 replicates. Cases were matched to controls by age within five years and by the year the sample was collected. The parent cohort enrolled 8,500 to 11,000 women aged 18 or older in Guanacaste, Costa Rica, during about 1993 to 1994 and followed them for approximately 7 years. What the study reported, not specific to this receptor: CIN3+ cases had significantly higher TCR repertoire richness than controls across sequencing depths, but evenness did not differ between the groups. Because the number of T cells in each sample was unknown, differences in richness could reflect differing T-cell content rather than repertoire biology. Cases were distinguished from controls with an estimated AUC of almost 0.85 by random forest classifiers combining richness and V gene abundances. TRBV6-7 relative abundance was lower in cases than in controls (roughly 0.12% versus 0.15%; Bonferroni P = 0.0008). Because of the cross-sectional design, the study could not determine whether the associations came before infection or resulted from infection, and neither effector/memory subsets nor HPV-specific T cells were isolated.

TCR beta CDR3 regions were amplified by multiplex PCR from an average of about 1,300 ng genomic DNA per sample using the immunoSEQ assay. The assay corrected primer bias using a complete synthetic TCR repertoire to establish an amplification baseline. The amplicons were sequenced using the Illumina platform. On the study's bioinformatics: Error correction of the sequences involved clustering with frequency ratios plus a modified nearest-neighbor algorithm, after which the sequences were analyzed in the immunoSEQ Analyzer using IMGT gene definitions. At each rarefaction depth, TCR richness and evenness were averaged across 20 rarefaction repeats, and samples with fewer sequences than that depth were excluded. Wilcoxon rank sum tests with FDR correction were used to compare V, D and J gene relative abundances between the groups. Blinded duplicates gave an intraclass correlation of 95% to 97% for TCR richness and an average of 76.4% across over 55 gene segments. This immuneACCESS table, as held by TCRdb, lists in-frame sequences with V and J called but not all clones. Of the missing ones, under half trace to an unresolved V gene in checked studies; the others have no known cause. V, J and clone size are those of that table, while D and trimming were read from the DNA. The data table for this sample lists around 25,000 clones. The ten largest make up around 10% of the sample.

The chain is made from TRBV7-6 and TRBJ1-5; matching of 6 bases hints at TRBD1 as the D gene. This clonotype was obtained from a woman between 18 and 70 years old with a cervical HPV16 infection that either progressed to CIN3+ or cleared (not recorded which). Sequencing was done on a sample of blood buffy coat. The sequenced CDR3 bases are TGTGCCAGCAGCTTAGGTGGGGGCGTTAGCAATCAGCCC. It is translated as CASSLGGGVSNQP. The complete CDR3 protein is CASSLGGGVSNQPQHF.